Listed below are T cell receptor beta chains from one sample, sequenced in a study of molecular identifiers for immune sequencing clone quantification. Via MiXCR, TCRdb re-called the PCR reads, giving one row per CDR3 protein. The sample records nearly 650,000 distinct CDR3 sequences, roughly 27% being singletons. The sequencing input was naive CD8+ T cells from blood, with Jurkat cell RNA spiked in. These TCRs come from a human donor in good health. Some libraries in this study had Jurkat cell RNA spiked in. Each CDR3 is given with its conserved first and last residue. D genes are given only for firm matches. Size is stated for part of the rows, as once, few or many counts, or as a class when the clone is expanded.

J,D,size,V,DNA,CDR3
TRBJ2-1,-,-,TRBV4-3,-,CASSQSTWGEGNEQCF
TRBJ2-3,TRBD1,many,TRBV4-3,TGCGCCAGCAGCCCCGGACAGGGGCGAAATACGCAGTATTTT,CASSPGQGRNTQYF
TRBJ2-3,-,-,TRBV11-3,TGTGCCAGCAGCTTAAGGGGGGGGCAAACAGATACGCAGTATTTT,CASSLRGGQTDTQYF
TRBJ2-3,TRBD2,few,TRBV5-5,TGTGCCAGCAGCTGGACTAGCGGGAGGGCGACAGATACGCAGTATTTT,CASSWTSGRATDTQYF
TRBJ2-1,-,-,TRBV25-1,TGTGCCAGCGGTGAACACGGGAATGAGCAGTTCTTC,CASGEHGNEQFF
TRBJ1-1,-,many,TRBV7-6,TGTGCCAGCAGCTTAGTTCCGGACACCACTGAAGCTTTCTTT,CASSLVPDTTEAFF
TRBJ2-7,-,many,TRBV30,TGTGCCTGGAGTCTGGTAGCGGCTTTGAACGAGCAGTACTTC,CAWSLVAALNEQYF
TRBJ2-1,-,many,TRBV11-2,TGTGCCAGCAGCTTATTGGCGGGGTTCGACAATGAGCAGTTCTTC,CASSLLAGFDNEQFF
TRBJ1-5,-,-,TRBV4-3,TGCGCCAGCAGCCAAGATGTGGGGGTAGGGAACCTTTTGGAGCCCCAGCATTTT,CASSQDVGVGNLLEPQHF
TRBJ2-5,TRBD2,-,TRBV6-5,TGTGCCAGCAGCCCGGGACTAGCGATGGAGACCCAGTACTTC,CASSPGLAMETQYF
TRBJ2-2,-,-,TRBV5-5,TGTGCCAGCAGCCAGGGACAGAACACCGGGGGGCTGTTTTTT,CASSQGQNTGGLFF
TRBJ2-6,-,many,TRBV19,TGTGCCATTGACAGGAGCCGCTCTGGGGCCAACGTCCTGACTTTC,CAIDRSRSGANVLTF
TRBJ2-5,TRBD2,many,TRBV2,TGTGCCAGCACCCCCAGGGCGGGGGAAGAGACCCAGTACTTC,CASTPRAGEETQYF
TRBJ2-3,TRBD1,few,TRBV7-9,TGTGCCAGCAGCTTAGCGTACGACAGGGAAGGCACAGATACGCAGTATTTT,CASSLAYDREGTDTQYF
TRBJ2-1,TRBD2,many,TRBV5-1,TGTGCCAGCAGCTTAACGGGGGGCTCCTACAATGAGCAGTTCTTC,CASSLTGGSYNEQFF
TRBJ2-1,-,many,TRBV5-1,TGCGCCAGCAGCTTAGTTGACTACAATGAGCAGTTCTTC,CASSLVDYNEQFF
TRBJ2-5,-,-,TRBV12-3/TRBV12-4,TGTGCCAGCACGGGGAATTGGAGGAACCAGTACTTC,CASTGNWRNQYF
TRBJ2-7,-,-,TRBV20-1,TGCAGTGCTAGGAAGGCTGAGGACAACCTCTACGAGCAGTACTTC,CSARKAEDNLYEQYF
TRBJ2-5,TRBD2,-,TRBV7-9,TGTGCCAGCAGCTCAACCTCCACCTGGGGGACTAGCGTCGAAGAGACCCAGTACTTC,CASSSTSTWGTSVEETQYF
TRBJ2-1,-,-,TRBV9,TGTGCCAGCAGCGCCGCTTGGAGCGGAATAGACAATGAGCAGTTCTTC,CASSAAWSGIDNEQFF
TRBJ2-5,-,few,TRBV12-3/TRBV12-4,TGTGCCAGCTGTTCAGGGGGGCGGAAAGAGACCCAGTACTTC,CASCSGGRKETQYF
TRBJ2-1,TRBD2,few,TRBV19,TGTGCCAGTAGTATTTTCGGGAGGGGTAATGAGCAGTTCTTC,CASSIFGRGNEQFF
TRBJ1-1,-,-,TRBV7-9,TGTGCCAGCAGCCTCGGTCTCTCCCCTGGGGGAGCTTTCTTT,CASSLGLSPGGAFF
TRBJ1-1,-,-,TRBV28,TGTGCCAGCAGTCTGATGGGCCCTGAAGCTTTCTTT,CASSLMGPEAFF
TRBJ2-7,-,-,TRBV5-3,TGTGCCGGCAGCGTCACCGGGCCTCCCTACGAGCAGTACTTC,CAGSVTGPPYEQYF
TRBJ1-6,-,-,TRBV7-9,TGTGCCAGCAGCCCTACCTCTGGGACACCCCTCCACTTT,CASSPTSGTPLHF
TRBJ2-7,-,many,TRBV5-4,TGTGCCAGCAGCTTGAACCGCTTGGAGCAGTACTTC,CASSLNRLEQYF
TRBJ2-7,TRBD2,-,TRBV19,TGTGCCAGTAGTATCGGACTAGCGGGAGGATCCTACGAGCAGTACTTC,CASSIGLAGGSYEQYF
TRBJ2-7,-,many,TRBV4-3,TGCGCCAGCAGCCAAGATCGGGGAGTAACGGGCGAGCAGTACTTC,CASSQDRGVTGEQYF
TRBJ2-1,-,-,TRBV12-3/TRBV12-4,TGTGCCAGCAGTTCAGGGACCAGATACAATGAGCAGTTCTTC,CASSSGTRYNEQFF
TRBJ2-3,-,many,TRBV3-1,TGTGCCAGCAGCCAAGAAGACCCCCCGGGACTGCTTCTTGCCGCGCAGTATTTT,CASSQEDPPGLLLAAQYF
TRBJ1-5,-,-,TRBV15,TGTGCCACCAGCAGGGGTTCGGGGGACTGTCAGCCCCAGCATTTT,CATSRGSGDCQPQHF
TRBJ1-1,TRBD1,many,TRBV5-1,TGCGCCAGCAGCCCAGACAGGGGCCAACTTTTGGGCACTGAAGCTTTCTTT,CASSPDRGQLLGTEAFF
TRBJ2-7,-,-,TRBV27,TGTGCCAGCAGTTTAATAGGGGGGGACTCCTACGAGCAGTACTTC,CASSLIGGDSYEQYF
TRBJ1-4,-,-,TRBV15,TGTGCCACCAGTATAGGGACGGATGCAACTAATGAAAAGCTGTTTTTT,CATSIGTDATNEKLFF
TRBJ2-2,TRBD2,few,TRBV4-3,TGCGCCAGCAGCCACCGACTAGCGGTTATGAACACCGGGGAGCTGTTTTTT,CASSHRLAVMNTGELFF
TRBJ2-2,-,few,TRBV12-3/TRBV12-4,TGTGCCAGCAGTTCCCCCTGGTCCCCCGGGGAGCTGTTTTTT,CASSSPWSPGELFF
TRBJ2-6,-,many,TRBV12-3/TRBV12-4,TGTGCCAGCACCCCGATAAGCCCTGGGGCCAACGTCCTGACTTTC,CASTPISPGANVLTF
TRBJ1-1,-,many,TRBV13,TGTGCCAGCAGCTCCTCCTCAGGGATAACTGAAGCTTTCTTT,CASSSSSGITEAFF
TRBJ2-7,TRBD2,few,TRBV5-3,TGTGCCAGCAGCTTGGGCGGGCTAGCGGGTACCTCCTACGAGCAGTACTTC,CASSLGGLAGTSYEQYF
TRBJ2-3,TRBD2,-,TRBV15,TGTGCCACCAGCAGAGTCGGTAGAGTCACTAGCGACCTCAGCACAGATACGCAGTATTTT,CATSRVGRVTSDLSTDTQYF
TRBJ2-3,-,-,TRBV4-2,TGTGCCAGCAGCCAAGTCGTCACCACAGCTACGCAGTATTTT,CASSQVVTTATQYF
TRBJ2-6,TRBD2,-,TRBV6-1,TGTGCCAGCAGTAAGCGGGGGGCTGGGGCCAACGTCCTGACTTTC,CASSKRGAGANVLTF
TRBJ1-1,-,many,TRBV6-2/TRBV6-3,TGTGCCAGCAGTTACTCGCTTGGGAAGAACACTGAAGCTTTCTTT,CASSYSLGKNTEAFF
TRBJ2-7,TRBD2,few,TRBV18,TGTGCCAGCTCACCACAAAGGGAGGGGAGGAACGAGCAGTACTTC,CASSPQREGRNEQYF
TRBJ2-7,-,-,TRBV19,TGTGCCAGTAGTTACAGGGTATCTGCCTACGAGCAGTACTTC,CASSYRVSAYEQYF
TRBJ2-3,TRBD2,-,TRBV6-2/TRBV6-3,TGTGCCAGCAGTTACTCGACTAGCGGGGGGTACACAGATACGCAGTATTTT,CASSYSTSGGYTDTQYF
TRBJ2-3,-,-,TRBV9,TGTGCCAGCAGCGGAGAGGCGGCGTCTAGCACAGATACGCAGTATTTT,CASSGEAASSTDTQYF
TRBJ2-6,TRBD1,many,TRBV28,TGTGCCAGCAGGCCCGGGACAGGAGACTCTGGGGCCAACGTCCTGACTTTC,CASRPGTGDSGANVLTF
TRBJ2-4,-,-,TRBV6-2/TRBV6-3,TGTGCCAGCAGTTACTCGATAGAGTCGGCCCTGATAGCCAAAAACATTCAGTACTTC,CASSYSIESALIAKNIQYF
TRBJ1-1,-,many,TRBV20-1,TGCAGTGCTCCTGACTATTCACCTGAAGCTTTCTTT,CSAPDYSPEAFF